This passage covers 14 T cell receptor beta chains from one sample sequenced in a study of T cells after yellow fever vaccination. TCRdb reanalysed the 5' RACE reads using MiXCR and keeps one entry per CDR3 protein. Of 150,000 to 200,000 distinct CDR3 sequences in the sample, approximately 11% were seen once. Sequenced here: CD8+ T cells sorted from PBMCs, sampled 15 days after the yellow fever booster vaccination. Receptors were obtained from a young man who received the YFV17D yellow fever vaccine.

The rearrangement joins TRBV9 to TRBJ1-5; D gene unclear. Germline V lookup: CDR1 SGDLS, CDR2 YYNGEE. Deletions cut 3 bases from V and 2 bases from J, with 6 bases between. The CDR3 is 13 amino acids. The CDR3 is CASSEAGNQPQHF. CDR3 in DNA: TGTGCCAGCAGCGAGGCCGGCAATCAGCCCCAGCATTTT.

This clonotype was observed a handful of times. The V call is TRBV12-3 or TRBV12-4, the J call TRBJ2-1, with no clear D. The CDR3 contains 11 residues. V shed 6 bases and J shed 6 bases, with 6 bases lying between them. The CDR3 bases are TGTGCCAGCAGCCGGATCAATGAGCAGTTCTTC. Protein sequence: CASSRINEQFF.

This clonotype came up a few times. The chain uses TRBV29-1 and TRBJ1-2; a weak D match, TRBD1 (6 bases). From germline, CDR1 is SQVTM and CDR2 ANQGSEA. The V end lost 4 bases, the J end lost 5 bases, and 23 bases lay between the germline ends. This CDR3 spans 16 amino acids. The CDR3 sequence: CSVVVRGSVAAYGYTF. The CDR3 DNA reads TGCAGCGTTGTGGTCAGGGGCTCAGTCGCGGCGTATGGCTACACCTTC.

This clonotype was recorded a few times. The gene calls are TRBV5-6 and TRBJ2-7, with TRBD1 identical over 10 bases. V lost 4 bases, J lost 4 bases, and 5 bases stayed unmatched. This CDR3 comprises 14 residues. The germline V gene encodes CDR1 SGHDT and CDR2 YYEEEE. CDR3 coding DNA: TGTGCCAGCAGCCTGGGACAGGGGAGATACGAGCAGTACGTC. Residues: CASSLGQGRYEQYV.

A few counts support this clonotype. CDR3 sequence reads: CASSGGVVLFF. DNA of the CDR3: TGTGCCAGCAGCGGGGGGGTCGTTCTGTTTTTT. V and J are TRBV7-9 and TRBJ1-4, with D possibly TRBD1 on 5 matching bases. V lost 5 bases, J lost 14 bases, and 12 bases lay in between. The CDR3 has 11 amino acids. The germline gives CDR1 SEHNR, CDR2 FQNEAQ (reference sequence).

This clonotype showed up just a few times. The CDR3 spells CAISEVGGSENYGYTF. The CDR3 DNA sequence: TGTGCCATCAGTGAAGTGGGAGGGAGTGAAAACTATGGCTACACCTTC. This sequence joins TRBV10-3 and TRBJ1-2; D is unclear. Trimming took 3 bases from V and 2 from J, leaving 16 bases between them. CDR1 and CDR2 from the germline V gene are ENHRY and SYGVKD. This CDR3 region has 16 residues.

The chain joins TRBV12-3 or TRBV12-4 to TRBJ2-2; D is possibly TRBD1 (8 bases). The CDR3 has 14 residues. Trimming took off 5 bases at V and 4 bases at J, with 11 bases between the two ends. The CDR3 spells CASSTGGGTGELFF. The CDR3 DNA follows: TGTGCCAGCAGTACAGGGGGGGGCACCGGGGAGCTGTTTTTT.

This clonotype was counted many times. The rearrangement joins TRBV20-1 to TRBJ2-1; the D is unclear. From germline, CDR1 is DFQATT and CDR2 SNEGSKA (reference sequence). This CDR3 is built from 14 residues. Trimming removed 7 bases at V and 0 bases at J, with 13 bases between. The CDR3 sequence: CSGLGLNSYNEQFF. In DNA form, the CDR3 reads TGCAGTGGTCTCGGGCTAAACTCCTACAATGAGCAGTTCTTC.

This clonotype showed up just a few times. The chain joins TRBV7-9 to TRBJ2-6; 7 bases map to TRBD1. V gave up 5 bases and J gave up 16 bases; unmatched junction bases: 8. Germline V gene lookup returns CDR1 SEHNR and CDR2 FQNEAQ (reference sequence). The CDR3 covers 12 residues. The CDR3 spells CASSPRQGRLTF. In nucleotides, the CDR3 is TGTGCCAGCAGCCCCCGACAGGGACGTCTGACTTTC. The variable domain in full, with the rest retrieved from reference TRBV7-9 and TRBJ2-6, is DTGVSQNPRHKITKRGQNVTFRCDPISEHNRLYWYRQTLGQGPEFLTYFQNEAQLEKSRLLSDRFSAERPKGSFSTLEIQRTEQGDSAMYLCASSPRQGRLTFGAGSRLTVL.

This clonotype was counted ten times or more. The genes are TRBV9 and TRBJ2-3; 8 bases align to TRBD2. With V trimmed by 0 bases and J by 2 bases, 5 bases remained unmatched. Germline values: CDR1 SGDLS, CDR2 YYNGEE. CDR3 length equals 16 residues. The DNA for the CDR3 is TGTGCCAGCAGCGTAGGATGGCGGGGGGCCACAGATACGCAGTATTTT. Translated: CASSVGWRGATDTQYF.

The rearrangement links TRBV4-2 to TRBJ2-7; 9 bases map to TRBD2. Germline V gene data show CDR1 as LGHNA and CDR2 as YNFKEQ. V lost 4 bases, J lost 6 bases, and 4 bases stayed unmatched. The CDR3 length is 13 residues. CDR3 protein: CASSPRTSVEQYF. DNA for the CDR3: TGTGCCAGCAGCCCCCGGACTAGCGTCGAGCAGTACTTC.

This clonotype appeared many times. This rearrangement joins TRBV11-3 to TRBJ2-1; 10 nucleotides agree with TRBD2. V dropped 5 bases and J dropped 5; count of bases not matched to a gene: 6. The CDR3 is made up of 15 amino acids. CDR1 and CDR2 from the germline V gene are SGHNT and YENEEA. In DNA form, the CDR3 reads TGTGCCAGCAGCATCGGACTAGCGGCCCACAATGAGCAGTTCTTC. Its protein product is CASSIGLAAHNEQFF.

This clonotype was picked up a small number of times. The chain employs TRBV5-4 and TRBJ2-7; a weak D match, TRBD1 (6 bases). Germline assignment: CDR1 SGHNT and CDR2 YYREEE (reference sequence). The length of the CDR3 is 12 residues. V was pared by 2 bases and J by 4 bases, with 7 bases between. The CDR3 is CASSFRGYEQYF. The CDR3, as DNA: TGTGCCAGCAGCTTTAGGGGGTACGAGCAGTACTTC. Using reference TRBV5-4 and TRBJ2-7 for the parts outside the CDR3, the full variable domain is ETGVTQSPTHLIKTRGQQVTLRCSSQSGHNTVSWYQQALGQGPQFIFQYYREEENGRGNFPPRFSGLQFPNYSSELNVNALELDDSALYLCASSFRGYEQYFGPGTRLTVT.

This clonotype was recorded once. This chain connects TRBV9 to TRBJ1-5, with a tentative D call TRBD1 (5 bases). This CDR3 has 15 amino acids. Deletions cut 2 bases from V and 2 bases from J, with 11 bases between. CDR1 and CDR2 from the germline V gene are SGDLS and YYNGEE. CDR3 region: CASSVSGRGNQPQHF. CDR3 nucleotide sequence: TGTGCCAGCAGCGTGTCGGGGCGGGGCAATCAGCCCCAGCATTTT.